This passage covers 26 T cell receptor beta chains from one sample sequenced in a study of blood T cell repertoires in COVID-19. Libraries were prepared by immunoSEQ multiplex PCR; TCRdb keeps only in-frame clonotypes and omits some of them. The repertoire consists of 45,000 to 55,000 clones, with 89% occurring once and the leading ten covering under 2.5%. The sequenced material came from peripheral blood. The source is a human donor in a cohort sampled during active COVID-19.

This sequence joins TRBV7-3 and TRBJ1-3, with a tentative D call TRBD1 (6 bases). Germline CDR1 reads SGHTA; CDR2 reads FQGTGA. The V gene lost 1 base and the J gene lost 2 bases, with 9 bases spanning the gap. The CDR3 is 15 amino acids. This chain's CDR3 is CASSLMAGAGNTIYF. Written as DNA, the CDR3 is TGTGCCAGCAGCTTAATGGCAGGGGCTGGAAACACCATATATTTT.

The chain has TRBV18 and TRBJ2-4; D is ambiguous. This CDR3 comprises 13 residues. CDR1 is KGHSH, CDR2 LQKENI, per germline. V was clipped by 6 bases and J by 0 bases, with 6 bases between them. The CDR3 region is CASSGEAKNIQYF. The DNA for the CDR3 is TGTGCCAGCTCTGGAGAAGCCAAAAACATTCAGTACTTC.

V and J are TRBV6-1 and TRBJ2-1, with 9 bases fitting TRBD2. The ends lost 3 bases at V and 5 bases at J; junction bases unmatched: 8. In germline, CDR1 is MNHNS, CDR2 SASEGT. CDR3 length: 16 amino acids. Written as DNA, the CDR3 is TGTGCCAGCAGTGACCCGGGACTAGCTCCCCACAATGAGCAGTTCTTC. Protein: CASSDPGLAPHNEQFF.

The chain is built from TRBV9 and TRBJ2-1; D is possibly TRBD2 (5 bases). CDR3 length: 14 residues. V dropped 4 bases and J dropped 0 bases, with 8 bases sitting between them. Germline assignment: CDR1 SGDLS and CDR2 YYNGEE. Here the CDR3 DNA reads TGTGCCAGCAGCAGGGAGAGCTCCTACAATGAGCAGTTCTTC. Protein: CASSRESSYNEQFF.

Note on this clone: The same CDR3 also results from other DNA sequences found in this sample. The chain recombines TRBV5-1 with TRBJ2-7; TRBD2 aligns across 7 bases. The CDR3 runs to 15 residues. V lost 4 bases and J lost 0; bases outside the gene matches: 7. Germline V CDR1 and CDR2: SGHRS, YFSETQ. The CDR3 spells CASSPTSGVSYEQYF. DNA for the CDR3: TGCGCCAGCAGCCCCACCAGCGGGGTCTCCTACGAGCAGTACTTC.

DNA for the CDR3: TGTGCCAGCCTCTTACGGCAGGGGGCCTACGAGCAGTACTTC. Its translation is CASLLRQGAYEQYF. The gene calls are TRBV28 and TRBJ2-7; TRBD1 agrees at 7 bases. From germline, CDR1 is MDHEN and CDR2 SYDVKM. Trimming removed 8 bases from V and 2 bases from J; junction bases left unmatched: 9. The CDR3 sequence is 14 residues long.

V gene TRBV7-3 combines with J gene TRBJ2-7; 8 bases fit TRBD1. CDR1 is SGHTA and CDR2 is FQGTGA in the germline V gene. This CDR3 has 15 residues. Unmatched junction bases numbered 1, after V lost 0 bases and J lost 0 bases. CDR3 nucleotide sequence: TGTGCCAGCAGCTTAACTGGGACAGGCTCCTACGAGCAGTACTTC. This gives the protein CASSLTGTGSYEQYF.

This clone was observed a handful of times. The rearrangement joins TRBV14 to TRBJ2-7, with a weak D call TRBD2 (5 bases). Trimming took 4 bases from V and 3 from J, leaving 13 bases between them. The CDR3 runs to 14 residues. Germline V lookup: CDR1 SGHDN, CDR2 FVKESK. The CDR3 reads CASSPSGESYEQYF. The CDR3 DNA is TGTGCCAGCAGCCCCTCCGGGGAGAGCTACGAGCAGTACTTC.

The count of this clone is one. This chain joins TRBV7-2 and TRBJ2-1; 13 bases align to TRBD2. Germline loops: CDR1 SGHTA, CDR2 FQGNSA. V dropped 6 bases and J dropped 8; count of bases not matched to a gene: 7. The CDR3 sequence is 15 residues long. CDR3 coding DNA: TGTGCCAGCAGAAAACTAGCGGGGGGGCACGATGAGCAGTTCTTC. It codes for CASRKLAGGHDEQFF.

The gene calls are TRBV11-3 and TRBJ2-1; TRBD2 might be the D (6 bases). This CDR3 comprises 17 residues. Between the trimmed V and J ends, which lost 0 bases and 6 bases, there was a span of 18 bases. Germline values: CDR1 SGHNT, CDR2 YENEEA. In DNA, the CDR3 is TGTGCCAGCAGCTTAGATCGCGGAGGGTCTGGGATCAATGAGCAGTTCTTC. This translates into CASSLDRGGSGINEQFF.

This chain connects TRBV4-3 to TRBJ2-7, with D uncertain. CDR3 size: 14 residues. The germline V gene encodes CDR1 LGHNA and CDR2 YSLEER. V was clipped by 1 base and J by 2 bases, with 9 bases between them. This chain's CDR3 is CASSQVFPTYEQYF. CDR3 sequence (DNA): TGCGCCAGCAGCCAAGTTTTTCCCACCTACGAGCAGTACTTC.

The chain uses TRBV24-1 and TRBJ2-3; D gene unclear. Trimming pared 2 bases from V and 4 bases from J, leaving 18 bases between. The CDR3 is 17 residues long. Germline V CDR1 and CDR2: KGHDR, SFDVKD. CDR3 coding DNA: TGTGCCACCAGTGATTCATTGGAACAGACCCAGGCAGATACGCAGTATTTT. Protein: CATSDSLEQTQADTQYF.

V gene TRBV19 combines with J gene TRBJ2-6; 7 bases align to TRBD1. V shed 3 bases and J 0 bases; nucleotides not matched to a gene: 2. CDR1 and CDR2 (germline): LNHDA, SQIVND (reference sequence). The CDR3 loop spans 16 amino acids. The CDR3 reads CASSIPGGSGANVLTF. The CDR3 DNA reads TGTGCCAGTAGTATTCCAGGGGGCTCTGGGGCCAACGTCCTGACTTTC.

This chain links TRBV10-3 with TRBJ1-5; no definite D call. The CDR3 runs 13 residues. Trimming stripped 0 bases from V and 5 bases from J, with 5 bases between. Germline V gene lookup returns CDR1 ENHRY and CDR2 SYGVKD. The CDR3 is CAISESQDQPQHF. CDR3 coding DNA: TGTGCCATCAGTGAGTCGCAGGATCAGCCCCAGCATTTT.

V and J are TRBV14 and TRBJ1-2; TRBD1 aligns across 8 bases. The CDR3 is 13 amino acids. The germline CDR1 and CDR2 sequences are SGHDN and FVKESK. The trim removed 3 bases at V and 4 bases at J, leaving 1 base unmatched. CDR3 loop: CASSQGQAYGYTF. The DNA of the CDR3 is TGTGCCAGCAGCCAGGGACAGGCCTATGGCTACACCTTC.

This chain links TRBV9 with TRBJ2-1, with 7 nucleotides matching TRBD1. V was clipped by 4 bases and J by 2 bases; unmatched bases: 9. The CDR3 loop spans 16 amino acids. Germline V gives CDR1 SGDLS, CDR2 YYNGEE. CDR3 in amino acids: CASSKDQGVPYNEQFF. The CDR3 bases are TGTGCCAGCAGCAAAGATCAGGGGGTCCCCTACAATGAGCAGTTCTTC.

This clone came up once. The CDR3 DNA reads as TGCGCCAGCAGCTTGGGATTGGGACTTGCCTACAATGAGCAGTTCTTC. It codes for CASSLGLGLAYNEQFF. V and J are TRBV5-1 and TRBJ2-1; maybe TRBD2 (6 bases). V gave up 0 bases and J gave up 2 bases, with 12 bases separating them. The germline gives CDR1 SGHRS, CDR2 YFSETQ. This CDR3 region has 16 residues.

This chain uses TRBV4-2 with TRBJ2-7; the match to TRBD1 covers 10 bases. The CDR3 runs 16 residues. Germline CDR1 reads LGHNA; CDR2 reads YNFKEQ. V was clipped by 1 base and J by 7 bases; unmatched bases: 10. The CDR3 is CASSQATGQGPGEQYF. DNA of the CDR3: TGTGCCAGCAGCCAAGCCACGGGACAGGGGCCGGGGGAGCAGTACTTC.

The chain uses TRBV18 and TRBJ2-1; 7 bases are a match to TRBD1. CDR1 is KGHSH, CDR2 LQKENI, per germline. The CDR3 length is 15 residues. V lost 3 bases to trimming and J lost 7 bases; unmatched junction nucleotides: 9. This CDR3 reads CASSPLTGVRNEQFF. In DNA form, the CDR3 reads TGTGCCAGCTCACCGTTAACAGGGGTCAGGAATGAGCAGTTCTTC.

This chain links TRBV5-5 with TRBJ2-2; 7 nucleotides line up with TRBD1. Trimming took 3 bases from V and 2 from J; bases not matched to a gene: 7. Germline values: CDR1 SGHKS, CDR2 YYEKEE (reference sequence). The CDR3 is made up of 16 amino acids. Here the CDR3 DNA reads TGTGCCAGCAGCTCGCGCCGGGACAGAAACACCGGGGAGCTGTTTTTT. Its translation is CASSSRRDRNTGELFF.

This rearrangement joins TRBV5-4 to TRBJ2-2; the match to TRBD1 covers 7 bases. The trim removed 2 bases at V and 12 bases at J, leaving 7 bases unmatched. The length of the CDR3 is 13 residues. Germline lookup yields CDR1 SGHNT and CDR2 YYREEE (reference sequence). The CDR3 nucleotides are TGTGCCAGCAGCTTAGATGACAGGGCAAAGCTGTTTTTT. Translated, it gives CASSLDDRAKLFF. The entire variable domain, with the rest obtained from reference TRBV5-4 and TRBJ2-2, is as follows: ETGVTQSPTHLIKTRGQQVTLRCSSQSGHNTVSWYQQALGQGPQFIFQYYREEENGRGNFPPRFSGLQFPNYSSELNVNALELDDSALYLCASSLDDRAKLFFGEGSRLTVL.

The CDR3 region is CASRSRDNGYTF. As DNA, the CDR3 is TGTGCCAGCAGGTCCCGAGACAATGGCTACACCTTC. This sequence joins TRBV11-2 and TRBJ1-2; no firm D call. Trimming cost V 6 bases and J 6 bases, with 11 bases left between them. This CDR3 is 12 amino acids long. Germline V CDR1 and CDR2: SGHAT, FQNNGV. Full variable domain (rest looked up from reference TRBV11-2 and TRBJ1-2): EAGVAQSPRYKIIEKRQSVAFWCNPISGHATLYWYQQILGQGPKLLIQFQNNGVVDDSQLPKDRFSAERLKGVDSTLKIQPAKLEDSAVYLCASRSRDNGYTFGSGTRLTVV.

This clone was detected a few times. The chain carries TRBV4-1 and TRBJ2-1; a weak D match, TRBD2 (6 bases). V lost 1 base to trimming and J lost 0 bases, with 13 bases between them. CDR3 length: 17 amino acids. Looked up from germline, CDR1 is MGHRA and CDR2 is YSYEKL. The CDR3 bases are TGCGCCAGCAGCCAAGTACTTGGCGGGATCTCCTACAATGAGCAGTTCTTC. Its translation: CASSQVLGGISYNEQFF.

The CDR3 spells CASSTTSASSYNEQFF. DNA for the CDR3: TGTGCCAGTAGTACGACTAGCGCAAGCTCCTACAATGAGCAGTTCTTC. V and J are TRBV19 and TRBJ2-1; the match to TRBD2 covers 8 bases. This CDR3 spans 16 amino acids. Germline CDR1 LNHDA, CDR2 SQIVND (reference sequence). V lost 4 bases and J lost 0; bases outside the gene matches: 5.

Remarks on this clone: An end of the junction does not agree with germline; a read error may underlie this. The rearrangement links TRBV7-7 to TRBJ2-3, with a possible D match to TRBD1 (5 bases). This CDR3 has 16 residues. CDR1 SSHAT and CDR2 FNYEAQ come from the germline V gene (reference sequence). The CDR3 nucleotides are TGTGCTAGCAGCTTAGGTCTCGCACAGGGCACAGATACGCAGTATTTT. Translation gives CASSLGLAQGTDTQYF.

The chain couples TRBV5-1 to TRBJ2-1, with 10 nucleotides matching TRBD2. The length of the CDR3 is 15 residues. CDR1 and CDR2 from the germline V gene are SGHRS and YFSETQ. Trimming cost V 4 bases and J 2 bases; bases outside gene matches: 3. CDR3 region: CASSPSGGAYNEQFF. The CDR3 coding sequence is TGCGCCAGCAGCCCAAGCGGGGGGGCCTACAATGAGCAGTTCTTC.